This TCR beta chain comes out of a study of cytomegalovirus exposure and HLA in healthy donors. Only one count was recorded for this clone. TCRdb keeps only in-frame clones here, not all; method: immunoSEQ multiplex PCR. This table holds 230,000 or so clones, approximately 86% found once. The V end was cut by 2 bases, the J end by 0 bases, with 11 bases between. The CDR3 loop spans 16 amino acids. Germline assignment: CDR1 SGHVS and CDR2 FNYEAQ. The J gene is TRBJ2-1, the V gene TRBV7-6, with a tentative D call TRBD2 (6 bases). The TCR comes from a woman aged 18-29 years in good health and CMV-seronegative. The specimen sequenced was PBMCs. As DNA, the CDR3 is TGTGCCAGCAGCTTATACGGCGGGACCTCCTACAATGAGCAGTTCTTC. This codes for CASSLYGGTSYNEQFF.